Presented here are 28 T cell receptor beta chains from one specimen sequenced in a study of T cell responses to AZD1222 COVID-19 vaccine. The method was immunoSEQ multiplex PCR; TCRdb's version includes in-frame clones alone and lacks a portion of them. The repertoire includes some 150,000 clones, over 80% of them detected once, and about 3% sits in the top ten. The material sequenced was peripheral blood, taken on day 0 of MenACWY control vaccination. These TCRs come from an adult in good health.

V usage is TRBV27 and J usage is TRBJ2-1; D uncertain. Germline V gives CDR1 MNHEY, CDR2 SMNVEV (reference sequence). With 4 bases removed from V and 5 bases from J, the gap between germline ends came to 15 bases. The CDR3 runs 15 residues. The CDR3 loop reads CASSSAPFSDNEQFF. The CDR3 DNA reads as TGTGCCAGCAGTTCTGCACCTTTCTCTGACAATGAGCAGTTCTTC.

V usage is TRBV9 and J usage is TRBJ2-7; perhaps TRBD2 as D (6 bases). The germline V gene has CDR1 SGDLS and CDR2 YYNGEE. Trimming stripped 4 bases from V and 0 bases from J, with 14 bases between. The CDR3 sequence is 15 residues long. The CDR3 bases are TGTGCCAGCAGCACCCACGGAGGGAGCTCCTACGAGCAGTACTTC. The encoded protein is CASSTHGGSSYEQYF.

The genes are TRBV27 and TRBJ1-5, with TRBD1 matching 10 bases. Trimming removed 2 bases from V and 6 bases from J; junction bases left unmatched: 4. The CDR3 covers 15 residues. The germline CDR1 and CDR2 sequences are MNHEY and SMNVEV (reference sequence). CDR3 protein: CASSLQGQGTQPQHF. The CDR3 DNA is TGTGCCAGCAGTTTACAGGGACAGGGGACTCAGCCCCAGCATTTT.

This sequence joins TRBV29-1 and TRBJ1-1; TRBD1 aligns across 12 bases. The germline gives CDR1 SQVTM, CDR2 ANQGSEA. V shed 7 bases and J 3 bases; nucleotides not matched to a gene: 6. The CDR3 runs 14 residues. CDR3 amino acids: CSAEGTGGDTEAFF. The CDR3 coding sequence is TGCAGCGCCGAGGGGACAGGGGGCGACACTGAAGCTTTCTTT.

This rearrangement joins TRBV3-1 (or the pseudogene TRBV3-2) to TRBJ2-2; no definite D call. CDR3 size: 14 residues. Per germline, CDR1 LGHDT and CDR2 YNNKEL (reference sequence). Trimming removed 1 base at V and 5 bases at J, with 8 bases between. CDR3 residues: CASSQGTETGELFF. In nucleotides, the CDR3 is TGTGCCAGCAGCCAAGGGACGGAGACCGGGGAGCTGTTTTTT.

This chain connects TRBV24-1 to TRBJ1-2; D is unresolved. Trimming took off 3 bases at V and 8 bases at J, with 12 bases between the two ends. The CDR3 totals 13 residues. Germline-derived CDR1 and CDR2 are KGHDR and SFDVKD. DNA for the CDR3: TGTGCCACCAGTGATAGGTCAGTCCACGGCTACACCTTC. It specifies CATSDRSVHGYTF.

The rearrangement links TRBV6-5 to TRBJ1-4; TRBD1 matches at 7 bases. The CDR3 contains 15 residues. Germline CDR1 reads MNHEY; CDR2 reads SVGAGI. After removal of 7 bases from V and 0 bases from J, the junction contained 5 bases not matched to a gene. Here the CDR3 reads CASTEGAATNEKLFF. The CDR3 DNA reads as TGTGCCAGCACCGAGGGGGCTGCAACTAATGAAAAACTGTTTTTT.

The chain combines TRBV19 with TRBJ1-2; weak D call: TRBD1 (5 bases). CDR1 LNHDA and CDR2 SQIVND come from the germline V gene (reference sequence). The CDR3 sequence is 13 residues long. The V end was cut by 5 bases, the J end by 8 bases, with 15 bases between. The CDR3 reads CASSSNRMYGYTF. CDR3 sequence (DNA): TGTGCCAGTAGTTCAAACAGGATGTACGGCTACACCTTC.

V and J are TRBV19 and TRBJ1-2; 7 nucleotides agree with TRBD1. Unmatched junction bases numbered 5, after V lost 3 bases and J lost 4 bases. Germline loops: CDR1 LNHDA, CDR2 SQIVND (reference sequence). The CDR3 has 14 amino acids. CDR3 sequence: CASSIGTALYGYTF. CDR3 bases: TGTGCCAGTAGTATCGGGACAGCCCTCTATGGCTACACCTTC.

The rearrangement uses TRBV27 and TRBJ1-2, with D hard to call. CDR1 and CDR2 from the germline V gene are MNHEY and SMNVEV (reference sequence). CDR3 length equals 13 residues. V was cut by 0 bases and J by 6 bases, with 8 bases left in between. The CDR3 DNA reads TGTGCCAGCAGTTTATCCGGGCCCAATGGCTACACCTTC. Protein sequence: CASSLSGPNGYTF.

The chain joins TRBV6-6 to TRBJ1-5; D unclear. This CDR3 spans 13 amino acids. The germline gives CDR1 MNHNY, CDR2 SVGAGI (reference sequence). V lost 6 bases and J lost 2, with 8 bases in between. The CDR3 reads CASSSYGNQPQHF. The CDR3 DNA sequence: TGTGCCAGCAGCTCCTATGGCAATCAGCCCCAGCATTTT.

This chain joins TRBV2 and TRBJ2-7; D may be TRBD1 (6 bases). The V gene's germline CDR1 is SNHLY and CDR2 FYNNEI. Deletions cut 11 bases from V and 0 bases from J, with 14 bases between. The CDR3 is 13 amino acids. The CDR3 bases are TGTGCCTGCGACCGGACAGCCTCCTACGAGCAGTACTTC. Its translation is CACDRTASYEQYF.

The CDR3 loop reads CASSLVTGGEAFF. CDR3 nucleotides: TGTGCCAGCAGCTTAGTAACCGGAGGTGAAGCTTTCTTT. V and J are TRBV11-1 and TRBJ1-1; the D is unclear. CDR1 is SGHAT and CDR2 is FQDESV in the germline V gene (reference sequence). The CDR3 spans 13 residues. Trimming took 1 base from V and 7 from J, leaving 10 bases between them. The full variable domain, in which reference TRBV11-1 and TRBJ1-1 provide the parts outside the CDR3, is EAEVAQSPRYKITEKSQAVAFWCDPISGHATLYWYRQILGQGPELLVQFQDESVVDDSQLPKDRFSAERLKGVDSTLKIQPAELGDSAMYLCASSLVTGGEAFFGQGTRLTVV.

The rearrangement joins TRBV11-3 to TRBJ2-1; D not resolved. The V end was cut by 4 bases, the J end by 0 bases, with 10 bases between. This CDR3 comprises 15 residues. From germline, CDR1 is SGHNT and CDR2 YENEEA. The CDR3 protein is CASSSIDSSYNEQFF. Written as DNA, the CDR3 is TGTGCCAGCAGCTCAATTGACTCCTCCTACAATGAGCAGTTCTTC.

The CDR3: CASSLFWGLNTEAFF. CDR3 sequence (DNA): TGTGCCAGCAGCTTATTTTGGGGGCTGAACACTGAAGCTTTCTTT. The rearrangement links TRBV7-2 to TRBJ1-1, with D perhaps matching TRBD1 (6 bases). Germline V gene sequence: CDR1 SGHTA, CDR2 FQGNSA. The CDR3 contains 15 residues. V was cut by 2 bases and J by 0 bases, with 10 bases left in between.

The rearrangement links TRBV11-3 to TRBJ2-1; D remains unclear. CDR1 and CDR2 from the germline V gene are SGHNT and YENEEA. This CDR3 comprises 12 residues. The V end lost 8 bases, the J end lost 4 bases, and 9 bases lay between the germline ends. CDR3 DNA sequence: TGTGCCAGCTCTCGATCTTACAATGAGCAGTTCTTC. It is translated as CASSRSYNEQFF.

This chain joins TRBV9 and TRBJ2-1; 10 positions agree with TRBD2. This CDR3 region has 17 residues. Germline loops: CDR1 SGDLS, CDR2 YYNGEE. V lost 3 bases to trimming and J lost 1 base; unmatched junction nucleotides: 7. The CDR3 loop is CASSAHNSGRSYNEQFF. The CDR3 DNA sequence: TGTGCCAGCAGCGCCCACAATAGCGGGAGGTCCTACAATGAGCAGTTCTTC.

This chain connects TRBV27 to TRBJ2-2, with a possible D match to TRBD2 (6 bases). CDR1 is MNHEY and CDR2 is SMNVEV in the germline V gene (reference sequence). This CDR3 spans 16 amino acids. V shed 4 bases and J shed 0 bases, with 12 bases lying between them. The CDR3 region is CASSSLGDSNTGELFF. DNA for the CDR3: TGTGCCAGCAGTTCTCTAGGGGACTCGAACACCGGGGAGCTGTTTTTT.

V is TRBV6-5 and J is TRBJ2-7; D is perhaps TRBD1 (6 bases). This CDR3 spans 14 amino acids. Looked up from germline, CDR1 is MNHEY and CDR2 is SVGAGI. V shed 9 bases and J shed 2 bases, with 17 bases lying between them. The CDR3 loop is CASRPPRGTYEQYF. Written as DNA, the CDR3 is TGTGCCAGTCGACCTCCCAGGGGAACCTACGAGCAGTACTTC.

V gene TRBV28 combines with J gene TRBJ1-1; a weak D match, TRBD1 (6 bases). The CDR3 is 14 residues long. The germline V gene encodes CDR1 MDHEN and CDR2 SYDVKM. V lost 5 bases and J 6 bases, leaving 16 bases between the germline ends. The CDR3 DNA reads TGTGCCAGCAGTCTGGGGGCAGGGATCTCTGAAGCTTTCTTT. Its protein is CASSLGAGISEAFF.

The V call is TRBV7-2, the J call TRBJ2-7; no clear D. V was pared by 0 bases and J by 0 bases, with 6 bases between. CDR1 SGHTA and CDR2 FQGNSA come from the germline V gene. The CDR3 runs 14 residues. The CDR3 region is CASSLALSSYEQYF. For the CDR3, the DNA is TGTGCCAGCAGCTTAGCCCTTAGCTCCTACGAGCAGTACTTC. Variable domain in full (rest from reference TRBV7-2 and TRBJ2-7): GAGVSQSPSNKVTEKGKDVELRCDPISGHTALYWYRQSLGQGLEFLIYFQGNSAPDKSGLPSDRFSAERTGGSVSTLTIQRTQQEDSAVYLCASSLALSSYEQYFGPGTRLTVT.

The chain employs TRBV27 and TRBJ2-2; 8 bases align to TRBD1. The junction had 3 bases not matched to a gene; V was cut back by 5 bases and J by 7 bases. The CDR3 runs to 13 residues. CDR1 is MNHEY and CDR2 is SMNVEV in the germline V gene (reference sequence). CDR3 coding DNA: TGTGCCAGCAGTCAGGGGGCCGGCGGGGAGCTGTTTTTT. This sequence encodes CASSQGAGGELFF.

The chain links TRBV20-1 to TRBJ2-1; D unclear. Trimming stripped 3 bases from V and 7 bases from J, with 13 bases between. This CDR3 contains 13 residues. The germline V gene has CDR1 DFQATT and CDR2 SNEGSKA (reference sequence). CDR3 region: CSASRTPWNEQFF. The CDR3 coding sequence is TGCAGTGCTAGTAGAACTCCTTGGAATGAGCAGTTCTTC.

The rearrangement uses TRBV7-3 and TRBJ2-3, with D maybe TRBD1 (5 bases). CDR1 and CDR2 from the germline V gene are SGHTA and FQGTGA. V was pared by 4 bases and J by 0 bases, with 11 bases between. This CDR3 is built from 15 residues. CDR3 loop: CASSSKGLSTDTQYF. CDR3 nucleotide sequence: TGTGCCAGCAGCTCAAAGGGGCTAAGCACAGATACGCAGTATTTT.

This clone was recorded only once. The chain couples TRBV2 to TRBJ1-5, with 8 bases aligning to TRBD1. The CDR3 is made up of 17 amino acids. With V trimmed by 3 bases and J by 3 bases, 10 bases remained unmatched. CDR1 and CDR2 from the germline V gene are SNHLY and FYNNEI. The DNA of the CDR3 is TGTGCCAGCAGTGACGGCAGGGGGCTAAGGAACAATCAGCCCCAGCATTTT. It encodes CASSDGRGLRNNQPQHF.

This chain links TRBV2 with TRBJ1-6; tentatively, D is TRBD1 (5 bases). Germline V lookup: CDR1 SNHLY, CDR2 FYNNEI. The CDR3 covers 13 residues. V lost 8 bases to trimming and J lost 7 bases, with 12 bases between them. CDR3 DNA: TGTGCCAGCGGGGCCGGGGTGAATTCACCCCTCCACTTT. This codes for CASGAGVNSPLHF.

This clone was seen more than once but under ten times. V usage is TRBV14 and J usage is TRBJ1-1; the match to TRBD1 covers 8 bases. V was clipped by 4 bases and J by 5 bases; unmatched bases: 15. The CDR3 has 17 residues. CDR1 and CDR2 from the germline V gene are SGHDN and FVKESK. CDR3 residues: CASSPLRFDRGRTEAFF. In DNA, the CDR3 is TGTGCCAGCAGCCCCCTTAGGTTCGACAGGGGACGGACTGAAGCTTTCTTT. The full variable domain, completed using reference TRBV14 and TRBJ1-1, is EAGVTQFPSHSVIEKGQTVTLRCDPISGHDNLYWYRRVMGKEIKFLLHFVKESKQDESGMPNNRFLAERTGGTYSTLKVQPAELEDSGVYFCASSPLRFDRGRTEAFFGQGTRLTVV.

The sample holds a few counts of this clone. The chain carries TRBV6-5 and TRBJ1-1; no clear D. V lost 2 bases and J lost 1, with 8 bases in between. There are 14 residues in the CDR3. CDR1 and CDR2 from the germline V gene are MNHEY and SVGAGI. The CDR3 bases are TGTGCCAGCAGTTACCCGACGGCGAACACTGAAGCTTTCTTT. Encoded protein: CASSYPTANTEAFF.